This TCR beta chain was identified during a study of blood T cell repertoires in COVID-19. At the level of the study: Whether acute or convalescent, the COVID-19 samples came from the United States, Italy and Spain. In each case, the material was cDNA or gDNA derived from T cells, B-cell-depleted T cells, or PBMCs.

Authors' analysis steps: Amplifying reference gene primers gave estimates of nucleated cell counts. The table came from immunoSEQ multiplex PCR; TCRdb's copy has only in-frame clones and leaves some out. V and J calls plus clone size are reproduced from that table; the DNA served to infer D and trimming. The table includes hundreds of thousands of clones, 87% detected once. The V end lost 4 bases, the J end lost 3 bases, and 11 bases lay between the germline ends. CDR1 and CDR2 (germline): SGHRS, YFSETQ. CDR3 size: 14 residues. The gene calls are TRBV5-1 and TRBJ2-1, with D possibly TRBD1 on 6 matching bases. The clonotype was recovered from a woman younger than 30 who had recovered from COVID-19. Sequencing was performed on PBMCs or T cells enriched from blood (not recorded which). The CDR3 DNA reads TGCGCCAGCAGCCTTGAACAGGGCTACAATGAGCAGTTCTTC. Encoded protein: CASSLEQGYNEQFF.